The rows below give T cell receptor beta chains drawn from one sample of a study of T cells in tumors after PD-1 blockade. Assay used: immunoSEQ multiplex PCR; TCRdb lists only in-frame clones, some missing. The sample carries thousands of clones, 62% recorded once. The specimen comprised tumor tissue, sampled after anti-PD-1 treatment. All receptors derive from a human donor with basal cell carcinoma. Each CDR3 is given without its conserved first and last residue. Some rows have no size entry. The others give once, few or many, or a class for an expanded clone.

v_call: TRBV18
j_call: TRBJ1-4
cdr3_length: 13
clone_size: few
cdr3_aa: ASSPQRGLNEKLF

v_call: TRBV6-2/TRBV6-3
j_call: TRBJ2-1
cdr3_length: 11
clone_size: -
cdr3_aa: ASSMDRDREQF

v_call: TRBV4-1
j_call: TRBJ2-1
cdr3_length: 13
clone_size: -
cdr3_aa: ASSQGGTFYNEQF

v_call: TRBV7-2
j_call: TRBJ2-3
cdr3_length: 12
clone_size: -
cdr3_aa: ASSFLADTDTQY

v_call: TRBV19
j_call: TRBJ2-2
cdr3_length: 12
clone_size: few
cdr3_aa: AVLAGANTGELF

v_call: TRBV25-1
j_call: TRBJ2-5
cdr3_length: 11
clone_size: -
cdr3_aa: ATSQGRQETQY

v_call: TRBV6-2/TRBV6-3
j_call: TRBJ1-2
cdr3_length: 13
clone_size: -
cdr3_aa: ASSYSTQGSYGYT

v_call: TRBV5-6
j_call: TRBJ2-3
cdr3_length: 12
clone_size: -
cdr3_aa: ASSLSYNTDTQY

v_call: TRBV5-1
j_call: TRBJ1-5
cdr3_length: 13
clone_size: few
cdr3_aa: ASSLGDREGQPQH

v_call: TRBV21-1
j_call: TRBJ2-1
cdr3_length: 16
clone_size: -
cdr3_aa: ASSKGGTSGGLYNEQF

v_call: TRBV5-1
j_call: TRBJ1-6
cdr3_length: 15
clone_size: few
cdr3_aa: ASSGGGASSYNSPLH

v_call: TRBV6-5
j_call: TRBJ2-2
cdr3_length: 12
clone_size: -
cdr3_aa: ASRWTENTRELF

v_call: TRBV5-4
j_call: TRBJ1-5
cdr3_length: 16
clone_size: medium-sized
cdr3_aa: ASSSPRVRDTNNQPQH

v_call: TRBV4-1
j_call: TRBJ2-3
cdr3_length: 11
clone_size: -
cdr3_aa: ASSQVGTDTQY

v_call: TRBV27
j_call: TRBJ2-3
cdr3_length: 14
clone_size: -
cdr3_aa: ASSSQREQSTDTQY

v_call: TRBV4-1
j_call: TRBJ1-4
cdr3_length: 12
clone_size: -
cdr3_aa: ASRGRATNEKLF

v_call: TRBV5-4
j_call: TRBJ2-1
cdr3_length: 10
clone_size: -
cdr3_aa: ASSLGGAEQF

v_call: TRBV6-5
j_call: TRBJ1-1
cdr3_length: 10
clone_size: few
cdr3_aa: ASRDRQGAAF

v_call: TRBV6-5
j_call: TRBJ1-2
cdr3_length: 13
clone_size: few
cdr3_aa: ASMGQAHSNYGYT

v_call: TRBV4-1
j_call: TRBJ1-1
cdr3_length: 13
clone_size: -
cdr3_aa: ASSQTTGMNTEAF

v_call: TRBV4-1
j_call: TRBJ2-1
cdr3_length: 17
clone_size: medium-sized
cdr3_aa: ASSQDPLAGASSYNEQF

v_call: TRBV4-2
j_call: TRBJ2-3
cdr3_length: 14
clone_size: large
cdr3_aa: ASSPKTSGGADTQY

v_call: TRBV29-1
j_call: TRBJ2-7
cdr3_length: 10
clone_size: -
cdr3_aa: SVGRNSYEQY

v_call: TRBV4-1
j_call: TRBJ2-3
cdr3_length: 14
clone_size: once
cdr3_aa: ASSQEGLAGEDTQY

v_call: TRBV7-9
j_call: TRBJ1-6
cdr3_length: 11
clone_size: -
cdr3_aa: ASSGTGNSPLH

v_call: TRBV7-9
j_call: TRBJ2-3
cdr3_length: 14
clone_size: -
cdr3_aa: ASSLGVAGVGDTQY

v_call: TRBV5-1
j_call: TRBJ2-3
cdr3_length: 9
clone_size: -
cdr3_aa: ASSLYDTQY

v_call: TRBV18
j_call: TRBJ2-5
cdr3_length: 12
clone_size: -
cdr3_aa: ASSHGTNQETQY

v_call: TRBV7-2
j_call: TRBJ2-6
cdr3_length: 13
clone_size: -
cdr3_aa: ASSLVYGGANVLT

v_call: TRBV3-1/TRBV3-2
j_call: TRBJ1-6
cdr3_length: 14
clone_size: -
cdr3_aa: ASSRPEAGRIRPLH

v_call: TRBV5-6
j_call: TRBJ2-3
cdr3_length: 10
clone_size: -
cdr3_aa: ASSFRGATQY

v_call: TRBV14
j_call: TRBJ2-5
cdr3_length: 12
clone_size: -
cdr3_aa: ASSQRRQQETQY

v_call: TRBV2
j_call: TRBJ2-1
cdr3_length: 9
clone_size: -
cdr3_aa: ASSGFNEQF

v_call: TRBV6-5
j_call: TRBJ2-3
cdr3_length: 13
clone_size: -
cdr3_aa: ASSYDSSGGGTQY

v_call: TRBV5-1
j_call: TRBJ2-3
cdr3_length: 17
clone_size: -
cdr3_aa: ASRGLPGQGYTNTDTQY

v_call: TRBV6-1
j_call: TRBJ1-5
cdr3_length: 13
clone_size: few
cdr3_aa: ASSSSGGSNQPQH

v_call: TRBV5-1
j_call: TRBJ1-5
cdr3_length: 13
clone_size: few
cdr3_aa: ASSLEPGGNQPQH

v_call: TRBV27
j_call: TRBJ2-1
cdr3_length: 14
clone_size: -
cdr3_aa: ASSNTGTGNYNEQF

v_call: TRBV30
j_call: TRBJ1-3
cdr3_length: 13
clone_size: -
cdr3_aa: AWRSGRSSGNTIY

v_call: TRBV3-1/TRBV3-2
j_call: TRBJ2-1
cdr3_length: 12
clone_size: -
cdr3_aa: ASRGLAAWNEQF

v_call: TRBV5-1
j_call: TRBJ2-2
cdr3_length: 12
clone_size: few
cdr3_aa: ASSPPTNTGELF

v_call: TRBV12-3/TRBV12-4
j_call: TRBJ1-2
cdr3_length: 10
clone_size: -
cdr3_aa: ASSLQGSGYT

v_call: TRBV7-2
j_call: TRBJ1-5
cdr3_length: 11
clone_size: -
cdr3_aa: ASSLLMAQPQH

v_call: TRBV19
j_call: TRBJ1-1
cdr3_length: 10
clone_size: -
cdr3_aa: ASSVRGTEAF

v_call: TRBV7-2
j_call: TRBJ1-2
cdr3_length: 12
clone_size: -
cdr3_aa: ASSPDRSFDGYT

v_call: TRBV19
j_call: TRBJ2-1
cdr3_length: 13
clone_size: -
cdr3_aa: ASSPNSSPYNEQF

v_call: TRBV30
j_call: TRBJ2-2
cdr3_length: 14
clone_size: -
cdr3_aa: AWNNPGQGETGELF

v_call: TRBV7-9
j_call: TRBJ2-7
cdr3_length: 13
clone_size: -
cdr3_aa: ASSPRGVATYEQY

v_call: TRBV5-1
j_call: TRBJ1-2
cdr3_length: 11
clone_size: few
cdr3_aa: ASSFDRAGGYT

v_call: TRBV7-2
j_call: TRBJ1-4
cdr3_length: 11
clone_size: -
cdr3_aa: ASSLQYSEKLF

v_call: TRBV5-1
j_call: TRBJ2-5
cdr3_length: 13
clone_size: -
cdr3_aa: ASSLAGGGHETQY

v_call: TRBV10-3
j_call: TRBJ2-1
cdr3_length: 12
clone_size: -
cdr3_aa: AISESFSGNEQF

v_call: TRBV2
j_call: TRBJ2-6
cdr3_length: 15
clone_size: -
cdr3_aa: ATEGAGAVSGANVLT

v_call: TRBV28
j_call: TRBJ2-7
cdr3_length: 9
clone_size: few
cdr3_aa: ASSSRQGGV

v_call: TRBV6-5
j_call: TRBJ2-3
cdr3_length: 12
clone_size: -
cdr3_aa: ASRQGLYTDTQY

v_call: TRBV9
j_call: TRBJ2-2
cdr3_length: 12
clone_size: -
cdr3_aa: ASSPRQNTGELF

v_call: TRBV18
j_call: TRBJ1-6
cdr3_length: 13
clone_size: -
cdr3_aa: ASSPVDRSNSPLH

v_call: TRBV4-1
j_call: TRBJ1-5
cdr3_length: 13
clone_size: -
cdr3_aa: ASSLREGGAEPQH

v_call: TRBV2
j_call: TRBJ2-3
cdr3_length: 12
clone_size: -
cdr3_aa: ASSDRGYTDTQY

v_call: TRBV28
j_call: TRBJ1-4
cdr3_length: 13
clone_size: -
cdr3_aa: ASSGGGNRVEKLF